This T cell receptor beta chain emerged from a study of T cell responses to AZD1222 COVID-19 vaccine. General study points: Every sample of the repertoires postdated the peak T cell response. A mostly white British donor set with more females was recruited, and clonal diversity was possibly underestimated. Regions left unmutated in variants are reportedly the target of nearly half of spike-specific TCRs. Among AZD1222 vaccinees, only six were seropositive at baseline.

Regarding this clone: The antigen is unknown.

This table comes from immunoSEQ multiplex PCR, and its TCRdb copy is limited to in-frame clones, with some not included. The table lists 200,000 or so clones, almost 95% of them singletons. The CDR3 is 13 residues long. The germline V gene has CDR1 LNHDA and CDR2 SQIVND (reference sequence). V was trimmed by 6 bases and J by 4 bases, leaving 12 bases between them. The J gene is TRBJ1-1, the V gene TRBV19; tentative D call: TRBD1 (5 bases). The sequenced sample was peripheral blood, obtained on day 0 of AZD1222 vaccination. The receptor was derived from an adult in good health. DNA for the CDR3: TGTGCCAGTAGCTCTACAGGCGGCACTGAAGCTTTCTTT. It translates to CASSSTGGTEAFF.